These 14 T cell receptor beta chains came from one sample sequenced in a study of shared clonotypes between healthy human individuals. Cells designated naive CD8 were CD45RO-negative and were positively selected for CCR7, with terminally differentiated effector memory CD45RA+ cells excluded. Generated by immunoSEQ multiplex PCR, the TCRdb table keeps only in-frame clones and is missing some. The sample yields 550,000 to 750,000 clones, approximately 90% seen once. Sequencing input: naive CD8+ T cells sorted from blood. The origin of the receptors is a man in his thirties or forties in good health.

The rearrangement links TRBV27 to TRBJ2-1, with TRBD1 matching over 10 bases. J lost 3 bases, V lost 5 bases, and 10 bases had no gene match. The length of the CDR3 is 17 residues. The germline CDR1 and CDR2 sequences are MNHEY and SMNVEV (reference sequence). The CDR3: CASSPPQDRGYYNEQFF. DNA for the CDR3: TGTGCCAGCAGTCCGCCGCAGGACAGGGGGTACTACAATGAGCAGTTCTTC.

The V call is TRBV14, the J call TRBJ1-1; tentatively, D is TRBD1 (6 bases). The CDR3 is made up of 13 amino acids. Trimming stripped 5 bases from V and 7 bases from J, with 14 bases between. Germline V gene data show CDR1 as SGHDN and CDR2 as FVKESK. The CDR3, as DNA: TGTGCCAGCAGCGTAACGGGGGGCAGTGAAGCTTTCTTT. Its translation: CASSVTGGSEAFF.

V is TRBV14 and J is TRBJ2-7; TRBD2 aligns across 11 bases. Germline assignment: CDR1 SGHDN and CDR2 FVKESK. This CDR3 is built from 16 residues. V dropped 4 bases and J dropped 3; count of bases not matched to a gene: 8. In DNA form, the CDR3 reads TGTGCCAGCAGCCGAGTAGCGGGACTAGCGGACTACGAGCAGTACTTC. Protein sequence: CASSRVAGLADYEQYF.

This sequence joins TRBV28 and TRBJ2-7; D is perhaps TRBD2 (6 bases). V was pared by 6 bases and J by 1 base, with 16 bases between. Germline V gene data show CDR1 as MDHEN and CDR2 as SYDVKM. The length of the CDR3 is 15 residues. The CDR3 sequence is CASRRHGSKSYEQYF. For the CDR3, the DNA is TGTGCCAGCAGACGACACGGGAGTAAATCCTACGAGCAGTACTTC.

The chain carries TRBV7-2 and TRBJ1-2; 8 bases align to TRBD1. Germline CDR1 SGHTA, CDR2 FQGNSA. V lost 5 bases, J lost 4 bases, and 3 bases stayed unmatched. This CDR3 has 13 amino acids. The CDR3 DNA reads as TGTGCCAGCAGCGCTGGGACAGGCTATGGCTACACCTTC. This gives the protein CASSAGTGYGYTF.

The genes are TRBV4-3 and TRBJ2-7, with unresolved D. Germline values: CDR1 LGHNA, CDR2 YSLEER. CDR3 length: 16 amino acids. Trimming pared 0 bases from V and 0 bases from J, leaving 12 bases between. CDR3 amino acids: CASSQDRVLHSYEQYF. CDR3 sequence (DNA): TGCGCCAGCAGCCAAGATCGGGTACTACACTCCTACGAGCAGTACTTC.

The V gene is TRBV5-6, the J gene TRBJ2-7; D not resolved. CDR1 is SGHDT and CDR2 is YYEEEE in the germline V gene. V lost 0 bases and J lost 4, with 14 bases in between. This CDR3 is built from 15 residues. The CDR3 here is CASSLAGSRHYEQYF. CDR3 nucleotide sequence: TGTGCCAGCAGCTTGGCCGGTAGCAGACATTACGAGCAGTACTTC.

The V gene is TRBV27, the J gene TRBJ2-7; D possibly corresponds to TRBD2 (5 bases). This CDR3 spans 13 amino acids. Trimming took 0 bases from V and 5 from J, leaving 8 bases between them. Germline V lookup: CDR1 MNHEY, CDR2 SMNVEV (reference sequence). CDR3 coding DNA: TGTGCCAGCAGTTTATCCGGGGTGGACGAGCAGTACTTC. This sequence encodes CASSLSGVDEQYF.

This clone is a singleton in its sample. The rearrangement links TRBV4-1 to TRBJ2-7, with a possible D match to TRBD2 (6 bases). This CDR3 has 13 amino acids. Trimming pared 1 base from V and 5 bases from J, leaving 9 bases between. Germline V lookup: CDR1 MGHRA, CDR2 YSYEKL. Here the CDR3 reads CASSQAGADEQYF. In DNA form, the CDR3 reads TGCGCCAGCAGCCAAGCGGGAGCAGACGAGCAGTACTTC.

The V and J genes are TRBV4-3 and TRBJ1-1, with 9 bases that match TRBD1. The CDR3 spans 15 residues. The V and J ends lost 0 bases and 10 bases, in that order; junction bases with no gene match: 9. Germline V gene lookup returns CDR1 LGHNA and CDR2 YSLEER. The CDR3, as DNA: TGCGCCAGCAGCCAAGACTGGACAGGGGATGATAGAGCTTTCTTT. Residues: CASSQDWTGDDRAFF.

CDR3 sequence (DNA): TGTGCCAGCTCACCTCAGGGTGCAAACACCGGGGAGCTGTTTTTT. Its protein product is CASSPQGANTGELFF. The rearrangement uses TRBV18 and TRBJ2-2; tentatively, D is TRBD1 (5 bases). From germline, CDR1 is KGHSH and CDR2 LQKENI. V was pared by 3 bases and J by 2 bases, with 10 bases between. This CDR3 comprises 15 residues.

The CDR3 spells CAGSRTSGSTDNEQFF. CDR3 nucleotide sequence: TGTGCCGGGTCCAGAACTAGCGGGAGCACCGACAATGAGCAGTTCTTC. This rearrangement joins TRBV28 to TRBJ2-1; 11 bases fit TRBD2. Trimming at V came to 11 bases and at J to 5 bases, leaving 14 bases not matched to a gene. Germline assignment: CDR1 MDHEN and CDR2 SYDVKM. The CDR3 length is 16 residues.

The J gene is TRBJ1-1, the V gene TRBV19; 9 bases fit TRBD1. Trimming cost V 11 bases and J 7 bases; bases outside gene matches: 5. Germline CDR1 and CDR2: LNHDA and SQIVND (reference sequence). The CDR3 loop spans 11 amino acids. The CDR3 spells CAVLDRGEAFF. DNA of the CDR3: TGTGCCGTTCTGGACAGGGGTGAAGCTTTCTTT.

The chain has TRBV19 and TRBJ1-5, with D hard to call. CDR3 length: 18 amino acids. Germline CDR1 and CDR2: LNHDA and SQIVND (reference sequence). V was clipped by 0 bases and J by 3 bases, with 18 bases between them. The CDR3 here is CASSIDHVGNPNNQPQHF. The CDR3, as DNA: TGTGCCAGTAGTATAGATCACGTAGGGAACCCTAACAATCAGCCCCAGCATTTT.